These T cell receptor beta chains were read from a single sample in a study of blood T cell repertoires in COVID-19. Libraries were prepared by immunoSEQ multiplex PCR; TCRdb keeps only in-frame clonotypes and omits some of them. The sample carries about 180,000 clones, approximately 85% recorded once. Sequenced: PBMCs or T cells enriched from blood (not recorded which). These receptors were collected from a man aged 40-49 years who had recovered from COVID-19. Both conserved end residues are part of each CDR3. D genes are given only for firm matches. Clone size appears in some rows only: once, few, many, or a class for an expanded clone.

clone_size j_call d_call v_call cdr3_nt cdr3_aa
- TRBJ2-5 TRBD2 TRBV15 TGTGCCACCAGCAGTTCGGGACTAGACCAAGAGACCCAGTACTTC CATSSSGLDQETQYF
- TRBJ2-2 - TRBV5-6 TGTGCCAGCAGCTTGGGCGGGACGAACACCGGGGAGCTGTTTTTT CASSLGGTNTGELFF
- TRBJ2-1 - TRBV5-1 TGCGCCAGCAGCTTGGAGGGGGGGCTCTCCTACAATGAGCAGTTCTTC CASSLEGGLSYNEQFF
- TRBJ2-1 - TRBV7-9 TGTGCCAGCAGCACGACAGACCCCTACAATGAGCAGTTCTTC CASSTTDPYNEQFF
- TRBJ2-1 TRBD1 TRBV5-6 TGTGCCAGTCAGGGGGCGAGGAATGAGCAGTTCTTC CASQGARNEQFF
- TRBJ2-7 TRBD2 TRBV28 TGTGCCAGCACCTCCAGGTGGACTAGCCTGGGCTACGAGCAGTACTTC CASTSRWTSLGYEQYF
- TRBJ1-1 TRBD1 TRBV29-1 TGCAGCGTCAGACAGGGTCCGAACACTGAAGCTTTCTTT CSVRQGPNTEAFF
once TRBJ2-7 TRBD2 TRBV5-4 TGTGCCAGCAGGGCCGGGACTAGCGGGAGCCTCGAGTACTTC CASRAGTSGSLEYF
- TRBJ2-5 - TRBV28 TGTGCCAGCAGCTTATGGCGAGGAGAGACCCAGTACTTC CASSLWRGETQYF
- TRBJ1-1 - TRBV6-5 TGTGCCAGCAGACTGGACAGAGCCATGAACACTGAAGCTTTCTTT CASRLDRAMNTEAFF
- TRBJ1-1 - TRBV28 TGTGCCAGCAGTCTACTAAAGACTGAAGCTTTCTTT CASSLLKTEAFF
- TRBJ1-2 - TRBV6-4 TGTGCCAGCAGCGATCAGGGGTCAGGTGGCTACACCTTC CASSDQGSGGYTF
few TRBJ1-4 - TRBV7-9 TGTGCCAGCAGCTTAGGGGGAGGTCGGGAAAAACTGTTTTTT CASSLGGGREKLFF
- TRBJ1-1 TRBD1 TRBV6-5 TGTGCCAGCAGTCGGACAGGGGGCTCGGGGACTGAAGCTTTCTTT CASSRTGGSGTEAFF
- TRBJ2-7 TRBD1 TRBV7-8 TGTGCCAGCAGCTTAGGGCGGGCCGGGACAGGACCCTACGAGCAGTACTTC CASSLGRAGTGPYEQYF
- TRBJ1-6 - TRBV6-5 TGTGCCAGCAGTTTAGATGCAGGGTATAATTCACCCCTCCACTTT CASSLDAGYNSPLHF
- TRBJ2-5 - TRBV30 TGTGCCTGGAGTCGGACCGGCGGGTCGGAGACCCAGTACTTC CAWSRTGGSETQYF
once TRBJ2-1 - TRBV5-1 TGCGCCAGCAGCTTCCTAGACAATGAGCAGTTCTTC CASSFLDNEQFF
few TRBJ1-5 TRBD1 TRBV6-4 TGTGCCAGCAAGCTATCGACAGGGGCGAGCAATCAGCCCCAGCATTTT CASKLSTGASNQPQHF
- TRBJ2-3 TRBD1 TRBV19 TGTGCCAGTAGTCCTCAACCCGGGACAGGGGGGGGGACAGATACGCAGTATTTT CASSPQPGTGGGTDTQYF
- TRBJ2-3 TRBD1 TRBV9 TGTGCCAGCAGCGTCCGGGACAGGGGAGGGGATACGCAGTATTTT CASSVRDRGGDTQYF
- TRBJ2-7 TRBD1 TRBV12-5 TGTGCTAGTGCCCCGGACAGGGGCGACGAGCAGTACTTC CASAPDRGDEQYF
- TRBJ1-5 TRBD1 TRBV11-1 TGTGCCAGCAGCTTAGGAGGGGGCGGCAATCAGCCCCAGCATTTT CASSLGGGGNQPQHF
once TRBJ2-2 - TRBV15 TGTGCCACCAGCAGAGCGGCCGGGGAGCTGTTTTTT CATSRAAGELFF
- TRBJ2-5 TRBD1 TRBV7-6 TGTGCCAGCAGCTTACGCATGGGGACAGGGGGCCAAGAGACCCAGTACTTC CASSLRMGTGGQETQYF
- TRBJ2-3 - TRBV3-1/TRBV3-2 TGTGCCAGCAGCCAAGCGCCAACTCGGGACTTGAGCCGTTTGGATACGCAGTATTTT CASSQAPTRDLSRLDTQYF
- TRBJ2-7 - TRBV5-1 TGCGCCAGCAGCTTGGGACGCCCGGGCGAGCAGTACTTC CASSLGRPGEQYF
- TRBJ2-7 - TRBV11-2 TGTGCCAGCAGCTCCCTTAGGTTGGGCCGACCCTACGAGCAGTACTTC CASSSLRLGRPYEQYF